The T cell receptor beta chain described here comes from a study of beta chain features in type 1 diabetes. Central memory, naive, regulatory and stem cell-like memory CD4+ cells were sorted by CD45RO/CCR7/CD25/CD127/CD95/CD27. This CDR3 has 12 amino acids. Germline assignment: CDR1 SGHRS and CDR2 YFSETQ. J lost 9 bases, V lost 4 bases, and 4 bases had no gene match. cDNA synthesis used the whole RNA isolate, giving expressed TCRB sequences. Some clones are missing from TCRdb's copy, which holds only in-frame ones; the method was immunoSEQ multiplex PCR. Found here are almost 350,000 clones, about 19% of them singletons; the top ten hold around 0.045%. This clone was seen more than once but under ten times.

The chain has TRBV5-1 and TRBJ2-4; 7 bases are a match to TRBD2. The TCR sequence derives from a woman aged 18-29 years in good health. Sequenced: naive CD4+ T cells from blood. The CDR3, as DNA: TGCGCCAGCAGCCCTGGGGAGGGCATTCAGTACTTC. Amino acid sequence: CASSPGEGIQYF.